Each of the 15 T cell receptor beta chains below was sequenced from the same sample in a study of shared clonotypes between healthy human individuals. Positively selected for CCR7, the CD45RO-negative cells used as naive CD8 cells excluded terminally differentiated effector memory CD45RA+ cells. TCRdb's copy holds only in-frame clones and misses some; the assay was immunoSEQ multiplex PCR. Among more than 2 million clones, around 95% were seen once, and the ten largest hold less than 2%. The sample was naive CD8+ T cells from PBMCs. These receptors originate from a man younger than 30 in good health. Some clones in this sample may be carry-over from other donors' samples.

The chain combines TRBV6-1 with TRBJ2-7, with 7 bases matching TRBD2. The V gene's germline CDR1 is MNHNS and CDR2 SASEGT. With 6 bases clipped from V and 3 bases from J, the junction kept 2 bases outside the gene matches. This CDR3 has 12 amino acids. CDR3 protein: CASRWEGYEQYF. Here the CDR3 DNA reads TGTGCCAGCAGATGGGAGGGCTACGAGCAGTACTTC.

This clone was counted a single time. The sample contains more than one DNA sequence encoding this CDR3. This sequence joins TRBV13 and TRBJ1-2; 9 nucleotides match TRBD1. The V and J ends lost 3 bases and 4 bases, in that order; junction bases with no gene match: 0. The CDR3 spans 13 residues. The V gene's germline CDR1 is PRHDT and CDR2 FYEKMQ (reference sequence). CDR3: CASSLDRGYGYTF. DNA for the CDR3: TGTGCCAGCAGCTTGGACAGGGGCTATGGCTACACCTTC.

V usage is TRBV19 and J usage is TRBJ2-7, with 13 nucleotides matching TRBD2. This CDR3 comprises 16 residues. Looked up from germline, CDR1 is LNHDA and CDR2 is SQIVND (reference sequence). Germline trimming cut 3 bases from V and 3 bases from J; bases unmatched to any gene: 5. CDR3 DNA sequence: TGTGCCAGTAGTATGGGACTAGCGGGAACCTTCTACGAGCAGTACTTC. Its protein product is CASSMGLAGTFYEQYF.

This chain links TRBV27 with TRBJ2-4; the D is unclear. Looked up from germline, CDR1 is MNHEY and CDR2 is SMNVEV (reference sequence). This CDR3 has 12 amino acids. Trimming pared 4 bases from V and 7 bases from J, leaving 8 bases between. The CDR3 here is CASSSPRNIQYF. The CDR3 nucleotides read TGTGCCAGCAGTTCACCAAGGAACATTCAGTACTTC.

The CDR3 DNA is TGTGCCAGTAGTATTTCGGGGGGGTTCAATCAGCCCCAGCATTTT. Translated: CASSISGGFNQPQHF. The chain is built from TRBV19 and TRBJ1-5, with D maybe TRBD1 (5 bases). This CDR3 spans 15 amino acids. Germline V CDR1 and CDR2: LNHDA, SQIVND (reference sequence). V dropped 3 bases and J dropped 3 bases, with 12 bases sitting between them.

The rearrangement uses TRBV9 and TRBJ1-3; D remains unclear. With 3 bases removed from V and 1 base from J, the gap between germline ends came to 5 bases. CDR3 size: 13 residues. Germline lookup yields CDR1 SGDLS and CDR2 YYNGEE. The CDR3 bases are TGTGCCAGCAGCGATGGTTCTGGAAACACCATATATTTT. Residues: CASSDGSGNTIYF.

V usage is TRBV6-5 and J usage is TRBJ1-4; D ambiguous. The CDR3 covers 15 residues. Germline CDR1 reads MNHEY; CDR2 reads SVGAGI. Trimming removed 5 bases from V and 8 bases from J, with 18 bases in between. The CDR3 here is CASSNDPGIGEKLFF. The CDR3 nucleotides read TGTGCCAGCAGTAACGACCCTGGCATCGGCGAAAAACTGTTTTTT.

The chain has TRBV28 and TRBJ2-7, with D hard to call. Germline lookup yields CDR1 MDHEN and CDR2 SYDVKM. The CDR3 is 13 amino acids. Trimming shortened V by 7 bases and J by 7 bases, and 17 bases separated the two germline ends. The CDR3, as DNA: TGTGCCAGCAAACCGGTCCCAATGCGGGAGCAGTACTTC. Its protein is CASKPVPMREQYF.

This chain uses TRBV25-1 with TRBJ2-2; D is possibly TRBD2 (5 bases). The CDR3 consists of 15 residues. With 1 base removed from V and 6 bases from J, the gap between germline ends came to 12 bases. Germline-derived CDR1 and CDR2 are MGHDK and SYGVNS. The CDR3 sequence: CASSELGLAAGELFF. In DNA, the CDR3 is TGTGCCAGCAGTGAATTAGGGCTAGCCGCCGGGGAGCTGTTTTTT.

The rearrangement joins TRBV4-1 to TRBJ2-7; TRBD1 agrees at 9 bases. Losses at the gene ends were 4 bases for V and 3 bases for J; bases not matched to a gene: 16. The CDR3 totals 18 residues. Germline assignment: CDR1 MGHRA and CDR2 YSYEKL. CDR3 DNA sequence: TGCGCCAGCAGCCTCGGACGGTCGGGACAGGGCGGCTACTACGAGCAGTACTTC. Its translation: CASSLGRSGQGGYYEQYF.

This rearrangement joins TRBV6-6 to TRBJ2-7; 7 nucleotides match TRBD2. CDR3 length: 16 residues. Per the germline V gene, CDR1 is MNHNY and CDR2 is SVGAGI (reference sequence). V shed 0 bases and J 6 bases; nucleotides not matched to a gene: 11. In DNA, the CDR3 is TGTGCCAGCAGTTACTCCATGGTTAGGGAGGGGTCCGAGCAGTACTTC. Its protein product is CASSYSMVREGSEQYF.

A single count supports this clone. The chain joins TRBV29-1 to TRBJ2-1; a possible D gene is TRBD2 (5 bases). V lost 7 bases, J lost 4 bases, and 14 bases lay in between. This CDR3 is 13 amino acids long. Per germline, CDR1 SQVTM and CDR2 ANQGSEA. The CDR3 sequence is CSGGRRGYNEQFF. The CDR3 nucleotides read TGCAGCGGCGGACGCCGCGGGTACAATGAGCAGTTCTTC.

This clone was counted a few times. At the DNA level, this CDR3 is encoded by other sequences in the same sample as well. The chain is built from TRBV9 and TRBJ1-1; D gene unclear. Between the trimmed V and J ends, which lost 1 base and 1 base, there was a span of 5 bases. There are 13 residues in the CDR3. Germline V gene data show CDR1 as SGDLS and CDR2 as YYNGEE. Written as DNA, the CDR3 is TGTGCCAGCAGCGTAAAGGGGAACACTGAAGCTTTCTTT. As protein: CASSVKGNTEAFF.

The chain has TRBV9 and TRBJ2-7; D is unclear. The CDR3 sequence is 15 residues long. From germline, CDR1 is SGDLS and CDR2 YYNGEE. Between the trimmed V and J ends, which lost 0 bases and 4 bases, there was a span of 14 bases. The CDR3 region is CASSVGAVGIYEQYF. DNA for the CDR3: TGTGCCAGCAGCGTAGGGGCGGTGGGGATATACGAGCAGTACTTC.

As for this clone: The identical CDR3 is also encoded by other nucleotide sequences in the sample. The V gene is TRBV11-2, the J gene TRBJ1-1; D not resolved. V shed 1 base and J shed 1 base, with 4 bases lying between them. The germline gives CDR1 SGHAT, CDR2 FQNNGV. This CDR3 region has 13 residues. CDR3 DNA: TGTGCCAGCAGCTTAGCACCGAACACTGAAGCTTTCTTT. This codes for CASSLAPNTEAFF.